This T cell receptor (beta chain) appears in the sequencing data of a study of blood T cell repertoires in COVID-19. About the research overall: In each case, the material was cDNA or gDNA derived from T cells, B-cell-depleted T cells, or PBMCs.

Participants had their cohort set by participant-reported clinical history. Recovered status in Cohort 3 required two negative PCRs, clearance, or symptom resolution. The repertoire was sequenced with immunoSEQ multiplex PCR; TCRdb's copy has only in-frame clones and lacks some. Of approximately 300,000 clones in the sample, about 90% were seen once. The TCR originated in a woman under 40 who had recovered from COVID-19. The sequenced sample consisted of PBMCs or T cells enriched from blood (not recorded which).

The CDR3 DNA reads TGTGCCAGCAATGGCCCCCTGGGGGGGCGAATCTCCTACAATGAGCAGTTCTTC. Translating gives CASNGPLGGRISYNEQFF. The chain employs TRBV28 and TRBJ2-1; maybe TRBD2 (7 bases). CDR3 length equals 18 residues. The germline V gene has CDR1 MDHEN and CDR2 SYDVKM. V was clipped by 7 bases and J by 0 bases, with 22 bases between them.